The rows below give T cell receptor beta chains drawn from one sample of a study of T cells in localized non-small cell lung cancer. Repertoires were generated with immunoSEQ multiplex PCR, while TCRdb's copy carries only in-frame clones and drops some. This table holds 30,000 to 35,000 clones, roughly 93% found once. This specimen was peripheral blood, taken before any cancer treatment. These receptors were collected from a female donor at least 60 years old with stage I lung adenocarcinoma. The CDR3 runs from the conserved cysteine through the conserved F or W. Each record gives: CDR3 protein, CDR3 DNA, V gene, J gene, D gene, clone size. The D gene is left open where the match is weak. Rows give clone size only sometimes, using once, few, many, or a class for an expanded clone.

cdr3_aa: CASIRGTRISTDTQYF; cdr3_nt: TGTGCCAGCATTCGCGGGACTAGGATTAGCACAGATACGCAGTATTTT; v_call: TRBV5-6; j_call: TRBJ2-3; d_call: TRBD2; clone_size: once
cdr3_aa: CASSSSSGTDYGYTF; cdr3_nt: TGCGCCAGCAGCTCTTCTTCCGGGACAGATTATGGCTACACCTTC; v_call: TRBV5-1; j_call: TRBJ1-2; d_call: TRBD1; clone_size: NA
cdr3_aa: CASSLDGSGGKNIQYF; cdr3_nt: TGTGCCAGCAGCTTAGATGGTAGTGGCGGCAAAAACATTCAGTACTTC; v_call: TRBV11-2; j_call: TRBJ2-4; d_call: NA; clone_size: once
cdr3_aa: CSVSDQKEKLFF; cdr3_nt: TGCAGCGTCTCGGACCAGAAAGAAAAACTGTTTTTT; v_call: TRBV29-1; j_call: TRBJ1-4; d_call: NA; clone_size: once
cdr3_aa: CASSSGQPNQPQHF; cdr3_nt: TGTGCCAGCAGCTCCGGACAGCCCAATCAGCCCCAGCATTTT; v_call: TRBV7-9; j_call: TRBJ1-5; d_call: NA; clone_size: NA
cdr3_aa: CASSPGTVTGELFF; cdr3_nt: TGTGCCAGTAGCCCCGGGACAGTTACCGGGGAGCTGTTTTTT; v_call: TRBV19; j_call: TRBJ2-2; d_call: TRBD1; clone_size: NA
cdr3_aa: CASSLNPAEAFF; cdr3_nt: TGCGCCAGCAGCTTGAATCCCGCTGAAGCTTTCTTT; v_call: TRBV5-1; j_call: TRBJ1-1; d_call: NA; clone_size: NA
cdr3_aa: CATETGQPYNEQFF; cdr3_nt: TGCGCCACCGAGACGGGGCAGCCCTACAATGAGCAGTTCTTC; v_call: TRBV10-1; j_call: TRBJ2-1; d_call: NA; clone_size: NA
cdr3_aa: CASSLQGPGANVLTF; cdr3_nt: TGTGCCAGCAGCTTACAGGGACCTGGGGCCAACGTCCTGACTTTC; v_call: TRBV7-9; j_call: TRBJ2-6; d_call: NA; clone_size: NA
cdr3_aa: CASSIAYRSGGASDTQYF; cdr3_nt: TGTGCCAGTAGTATAGCTTACAGGTCTGGGGGAGCCTCAGATACGCAGTATTTT; v_call: TRBV19; j_call: TRBJ2-3; d_call: NA; clone_size: NA
cdr3_aa: CASIGGRGGGYTF; cdr3_nt: TGTGCCAGCATCGGGGGGAGGGGTGGTGGCTACACCTTC; v_call: TRBV9; j_call: TRBJ1-2; d_call: NA; clone_size: NA